Detailed here is one T cell receptor (beta chain). The record originates from a study of blood T cell repertoires in COVID-19. Study background: Sites in the United States, Italy and Spain provided acute and convalescent COVID-19 samples. T cells, B-cell-depleted T cells, or PBMCs supplied cDNA or gDNA.

The table came from immunoSEQ multiplex PCR; TCRdb's copy has only in-frame clones and leaves some out. The data hold about 70,000 clones, with around 85% observed a single time. This CDR3 is 18 amino acids long. Germline CDR1 SNHLY, CDR2 FYNNEI. V dropped 6 bases and J dropped 5; count of bases not matched to a gene: 20. Sequences were obtained from peripheral blood. The chain joins TRBV2 to TRBJ1-1; 8 bases line up with TRBD1. This TCR derives from a human donor in a cohort sampled during active COVID-19. DNA of the CDR3: TGTGCCAGCAGCCCCATATTAATCGACAGGGGAGGTGGAACTGAAGCTTTCTTT. This codes for CASSPILIDRGGGTEAFF.